This T cell receptor beta chain was retrieved from a study of blood T cell repertoires in COVID-19. Study as a whole: Whether acute or convalescent, the COVID-19 samples came from the United States, Italy and Spain. Sample material is recorded as cDNA or gDNA derived from T cells, B-cell-depleted T cells, or PBMCs.

As handled by the study authors: Counts of nucleated cells, estimated from reference gene primer amplification, were obtained. Only in-frame clones appear in the TCRdb table, and some are missing; sequencing was by immunoSEQ multiplex PCR. The D gene and trimming were derived from the DNA, and the V and J assignments and clone size from that table. The sample has about 180,000 clones; about 90% are singletons. The V gene lost 4 bases and the J gene lost 8 bases, with 15 bases spanning the gap. The CDR3 runs to 14 residues. CDR1 is SGHRS and CDR2 is YFSETQ in the germline V gene. This clone was seen more than once but under ten times.

V gene TRBV5-1 combines with J gene TRBJ1-4; no clear D. This receptor was obtained from a man aged 35-49 years with active or convalescent COVID-19. Sample: peripheral blood. The CDR3 bases are TGCGCCAGCAGCCGTGGTGGAGGTTCCGAAAAACTGTTTTTT. Translation gives CASSRGGGSEKLFF.